Detailed here is one T cell receptor beta chain. Its antigen is currently unknown. Germline CDR1 and CDR2: MNHEY and SVGAGI. V was shortened by 2 bases and J by 6 bases, with 13 bases between the two germline ends. The CDR3 consists of 15 residues. The sample is drawn from a study of OX40 agonist ivuxolimab in advanced cancers. Study in general: Eligibility admitted prior anti-PD-1, anti-PD-L1 or anti-CTLA-4 therapy; about 40% had some.

At cycle 4 day 1, cycle 7 day 1, and baseline, blood was sampled. Study observations and caveats: Still undetermined is the antigen specificity of the expanded peripheral T cells. CD4+ and CD8+ T cells in blood underwent clonal expansion by week 6 at 0.1 to 3.0 mg/kg.

The data were produced by immunoSEQ multiplex PCR, yet TCRdb's version contains in-frame clones alone and is incomplete. The sample gives 48,000 or so clones, about 88% of which show up once; 1.1% is in the top ten. The sequencing here drew on CD4+ or CD8+ T cells sorted from blood, taken in a trial of the OX40 agonist ivuxolimab. V is TRBV6-5 and J is TRBJ1-4, with D perhaps TRBD1 (6 bases). This sequence originates from an adult with an advanced solid tumor such as melanoma, head and neck, liver or kidney cancer. The CDR3 DNA reads TGTGCCAGCAGTTACGGACAGCAGCGACATGAAAAACTGTTTTTT. Amino acids: CASSYGQQRHEKLFF.